The rows below give T cell receptor beta chains drawn from one sample of a study of beta chain features in type 1 diabetes. Using immunoSEQ multiplex PCR, the repertoire was profiled, and TCRdb retains in-frame clones only, with some absent. The data contain more than 200,000 clones, more than 15% of them singletons. The sample taken for sequencing was naive CD4+ T cells from blood. These receptors were taken from a man aged 25-45 years with type 1 diabetes. Both conserved end residues are part of each CDR3. Each record gives: J gene, V gene, clone size, D gene, CDR3 protein, CDR3 DNA. A D gene is named only where the DNA matches it firmly. The listing skips clone size in some rows; elsewhere it reads once, few, many or a size class.

J gene: TRBJ1-2
V gene: TRBV29-1
clone size: NA
D gene: NA
CDR3 protein: CSVVGGRDGYTF
CDR3 DNA: TGCAGCGTCGTCGGGGGGCGGGATGGCTACACCTTC

J gene: TRBJ2-3
V gene: TRBV9
clone size: NA
D gene: TRBD2
CDR3 protein: CASSTELATGTDTQYF
CDR3 DNA: TGTGCCAGCAGCACCGAACTAGCGACGGGCACAGATACGCAGTATTTT

J gene: TRBJ2-6
V gene: TRBV19
clone size: NA
D gene: NA
CDR3 protein: CASRRPGANVLTF
CDR3 DNA: TGTGCCAGTAGACGCCCCGGGGCCAACGTCCTGACTTTC

J gene: TRBJ2-5
V gene: TRBV10-3
clone size: few
D gene: NA
CDR3 protein: CAISDQETQYF
CDR3 DNA: TGTGCCATCAGTGATCAAGAGACCCAGTACTTC

J gene: TRBJ2-3
V gene: TRBV9
clone size: NA
D gene: TRBD1
CDR3 protein: CASSVIGQGTDTQYF
CDR3 DNA: TGTGCCAGCAGCGTAATCGGACAGGGCACAGATACGCAGTATTTT

J gene: TRBJ2-3
V gene: TRBV9
clone size: few
D gene: NA
CDR3 protein: CASSPSGRPDTQYF
CDR3 DNA: TGTGCCAGCAGCCCCAGCGGGCGGCCAGATACGCAGTATTTT

J gene: TRBJ2-3
V gene: TRBV12-5
clone size: few
D gene: NA
CDR3 protein: CASGDTLGDTQYF
CDR3 DNA: TGTGCTAGTGGTGATACCCTGGGGGATACGCAGTATTTT

J gene: TRBJ1-1
V gene: TRBV30
clone size: few
D gene: NA
CDR3 protein: CAWRGAGTEAFF
CDR3 DNA: TGTGCCTGGAGGGGTGCGGGGACTGAAGCTTTCTTT

J gene: TRBJ1-3
V gene: TRBV28
clone size: NA
D gene: TRBD1
CDR3 protein: CASSLRDRTPISGNTIYF
CDR3 DNA: TGTGCCAGCAGCCTCCGGGACAGGACTCCCATCTCTGGAAACACCATATATTTT

J gene: TRBJ2-5
V gene: TRBV5-1
clone size: NA
D gene: NA
CDR3 protein: CASSVAYQETQYF
CDR3 DNA: TGCGCCAGCAGCGTCGCATACCAAGAGACCCAGTACTTC

J gene: TRBJ2-3
V gene: TRBV30
clone size: NA
D gene: NA
CDR3 protein: CAWSVLSGWADTQYF
CDR3 DNA: TGTGCCTGGAGTGTTTTGTCAGGGTGGGCAGATACGCAGTATTTT

J gene: TRBJ2-7
V gene: TRBV4-2
clone size: few
D gene: NA
CDR3 protein: CASSQEQQGPYEQYF
CDR3 DNA: TGTGCCAGCAGCCAAGAACAACAGGGTCCCTACGAGCAGTACTTC

J gene: TRBJ2-1
V gene: TRBV27
clone size: few
D gene: NA
CDR3 protein: CATRFQSSEQFF
CDR3 DNA: TGTGCCACCAGGTTTCAGTCGAGTGAGCAGTTCTTC

J gene: TRBJ2-7
V gene: TRBV29-1
clone size: NA
D gene: NA
CDR3 protein: CSAGDREDEQYF
CDR3 DNA: TGCAGCGCGGGAGACAGGGAAGACGAGCAGTACTTC

J gene: TRBJ2-3
V gene: TRBV29-1
clone size: few
D gene: TRBD1
CDR3 protein: CSVLQGADTQYF
CDR3 DNA: TGCAGCGTTCTTCAGGGGGCAGATACGCAGTATTTT

J gene: TRBJ2-3
V gene: TRBV7-8
clone size: NA
D gene: NA
CDR3 protein: CASSLEVRAQYF
CDR3 DNA: TGTGCCAGCAGCTTAGAGGTGCGCGCGCAGTATTTT

J gene: TRBJ2-2
V gene: TRBV15
clone size: NA
D gene: NA
CDR3 protein: CATSGSWGGELFF
CDR3 DNA: TGTGCCACCAGCGGTTCATGGGGCGGGGAGCTGTTTTTT

J gene: TRBJ2-1
V gene: TRBV14
clone size: few
D gene: TRBD2
CDR3 protein: CASSQVSLAGVDNEQFF
CDR3 DNA: TGTGCCAGCAGCCAAGTCTCACTAGCGGGTGTGGACAATGAGCAGTTCTTC

J gene: TRBJ2-1
V gene: TRBV7-9
clone size: NA
D gene: NA
CDR3 protein: CASSLGGTLANEQFF
CDR3 DNA: TGTGCCAGCAGCTTAGGCGGGACTCTGGCCAATGAGCAGTTCTTC

J gene: TRBJ2-7
V gene: TRBV18
clone size: NA
D gene: TRBD1
CDR3 protein: CASSPGTADYEQYF
CDR3 DNA: TGTGCCAGCTCACCCGGGACAGCAGACTACGAGCAGTACTTC

J gene: TRBJ2-3
V gene: TRBV7-2
clone size: NA
D gene: NA
CDR3 protein: CASSLGLATVDTQYF
CDR3 DNA: TGTGCCAGCAGCTTAGGCCTAGCGACGGTGGATACGCAGTATTTT

J gene: TRBJ2-1
V gene: TRBV4-3
clone size: NA
D gene: NA
CDR3 protein: CASSQDGDSYNEQFF
CDR3 DNA: TGCGCCAGCAGCCAAGATGGCGACTCCTACAATGAGCAGTTCTTC